The T cell receptor (beta chain) described here comes from a study of PD-1 blockade in classical Hodgkin lymphoma. Every one of the patients relapsed after autologous stem cell transplantation (brentuximab vedotin exposure was variable). The ends lost 0 bases at V and 0 bases at J; junction bases unmatched: 4. Germline-derived CDR1 and CDR2 are PRHDT and FYEKMQ (reference sequence). The CDR3 has 16 residues. TCRdb's copy holds only in-frame clones and misses some; the assay was immunoSEQ multiplex PCR. The table has roughly 35,000 clones, around 88% seen once. The gene calls are TRBV13 and TRBJ2-7; the match to TRBD2 covers 8 bases. The source is a human donor with classical Hodgkin lymphoma. Sequences were derived from peripheral blood mononuclear cells (PBMCs), sampled before the second cycle of nivolumab. The CDR3 DNA is TGTGCCAGCAGCTTAGGGGTTAGCGGGGTCTCCTACGAGCAGTACTTC. It encodes CASSLGVSGVSYEQYF.